Listed below are T cell receptor beta chains from one sample, sequenced in a study of blood T cell repertoires in COVID-19. Sequencing used immunoSEQ multiplex PCR; TCRdb keeps in-frame clones, though not all of them. The profile shows approximately 160,000 clones, 90% to 95% of them singletons. Sequenced material: peripheral blood. The origin of the receptors is a man aged 50-60 years with acute or convalescent COVID-19. CDR3s include the opening cysteine and the closing phenylalanine or tryptophan. A D gene is named only where the DNA matches it firmly. Clone size is not always given. Where it is, it says once, few, many or a class for expanded clones.

CDR3aa	CDR3nt	len	v_gene	j_gene	abundance	d_gene
CATSTGQNTEAFF	TGTGCCACCAGCACAGGGCAGAACACTGAAGCTTTCTTT	13	TRBV24-1	TRBJ1-1	once	NA
CASSQDRRDRGPGELFF	TGTGCCAGCAGCCAAGACCGCCGGGACAGGGGTCCCGGGGAGCTGTTTTTT	17	TRBV3-1/TRBV3-2	TRBJ2-2	NA	TRBD1
CASSSGTSGNEQFF	TGTGCCAGCAGCTCAGGGACTAGCGGGAATGAGCAGTTCTTC	14	TRBV7-3	TRBJ2-1	NA	TRBD2
CATSGTRLATNEQFF	TGTGCCACCAGCGGAACCCGACTAGCTACCAATGAGCAGTTCTTC	15	TRBV15	TRBJ2-1	NA	TRBD2
CASSGAEESYNEQFF	TGTGCCAGCAGCGGAGCGGAAGAATCCTACAATGAGCAGTTCTTC	15	TRBV28	TRBJ2-1	NA	NA
CASSYTYNQPQHF	TGTGCCAGCAGTTATACCTACAATCAGCCCCAGCATTTT	13	TRBV27	TRBJ1-5	NA	NA
CASSLVGYGYTF	TGTGCCAGCAGTTTAGTCGGCTATGGCTACACCTTC	12	TRBV28	TRBJ1-2	NA	NA
CASSPEAASGRGRGNEQFF	TGCGCCAGCAGCCCCGAGGCGGCTAGCGGGAGGGGAAGGGGAAATGAGCAGTTCTTC	19	TRBV4-1	TRBJ2-1	NA	TRBD2
CASSQDRQGVSGNTIYF	TGTGCCAGCAGCCAAGATCGGCAGGGCGTCTCTGGAAACACCATATATTTT	17	TRBV3-1/TRBV3-2	TRBJ1-3	NA	NA
CASSPGGYGASGNTIYF	TGTGCCAGCAGCCCAGGAGGGTACGGAGCCTCTGGAAACACCATATATTTT	17	TRBV7-9	TRBJ1-3	NA	NA
CAWTRTVAGELFF	TGTGCCTGGACCCGGACTGTCGCCGGGGAGCTGTTTTTT	13	TRBV30	TRBJ2-2	NA	NA
CASSDSSSGGRYNEQFF	TGTGCCAGCAGTGACTCGTCTAGCGGGGGGAGATACAATGAGCAGTTCTTC	17	TRBV6-4	TRBJ2-1	NA	TRBD2
CASKLAVNYNEQFF	TGTGCCAGTAAGCTAGCGGTTAACTACAATGAGCAGTTCTTC	14	TRBV19	TRBJ2-1	NA	TRBD2
CASRPTGGGETQYF	TGTGCCAGCAGACCCACAGGCGGAGGGGAGACCCAGTACTTC	14	TRBV7-9	TRBJ2-5	NA	NA
CASSLVVPLSNQPQHF	TGTGCCAGCAGTTTAGTAGTTCCGCTGAGCAATCAGCCCCAGCATTTT	16	TRBV7-3	TRBJ1-5	once	NA
CASSFPPRTRVDYEQYF	TGTGCCAGCAGTTTCCCCCCGAGGACGAGGGTGGATTACGAGCAGTACTTC	17	TRBV28	TRBJ2-7	NA	NA
CASSSTGGVTEAFF	TGTGCCAGCAGCTCCACAGGGGGCGTTACTGAAGCTTTCTTT	14	TRBV7-3	TRBJ1-1	NA	TRBD1
CASSQAGGIYNEQFF	TGTGCCAGCAGCCAGGCGGGGGGGATTTACAATGAGCAGTTCTTC	15	TRBV3-1/TRBV3-2	TRBJ2-1	NA	TRBD2
CAISDTSSYEQYF	TGTGCCATCAGTGATACGAGCTCCTACGAGCAGTACTTC	13	TRBV10-3	TRBJ2-7	once	NA
CAWFSRRGVHYGHTF	TGTGCCTGGTTCTCGAGGAGGGGCGTTCACTATGGCCACACCTTC	15	TRBV30	TRBJ1-2	NA	NA
CASGLAVSMGVNPEYNEQFF	TGTGCTAGTGGTTTGGCCGTTTCAATGGGAGTCAACCCGGAATACAATGAGCAGTTCTTC	20	TRBV12-5	TRBJ2-1	NA	NA
CASSLAGGTQETQYF	TGTGCCAGCAGCTTAGCGGGCGGGACCCAAGAGACCCAGTACTTC	15	TRBV7-2	TRBJ2-5	NA	NA
CASKAGRDRNEQFF	TGTGCCAGCAAGGCGGGGCGGGACCGCAATGAGCAGTTCTTC	14	TRBV27	TRBJ2-1	NA	NA
CASSLAGDNEQFF	TGTGCCAGCAGCTTAGCGGGAGACAATGAGCAGTTCTTC	13	TRBV11-2	TRBJ2-1	NA	NA
CASSSGTLGGNTIYF	TGTGCCAGCTCGTCCGGGACTCTGGGAGGAAACACCATATATTTT	15	TRBV18	TRBJ1-3	NA	NA
CASMVRVDANTGELFF	TGTGCCAGTATGGTCCGCGTAGATGCGAACACCGGGGAGCTGTTTTTT	16	TRBV19	TRBJ2-2	NA	NA
CASSPSPDQPQHF	TGTGCCAGCAGCCCCAGTCCTGATCAGCCCCAGCATTTT	13	TRBV7-3	TRBJ1-5	NA	NA
CASSLALAGGTGELFF	TGCGCCAGCAGCTTGGCCCTAGCGGGAGGCACCGGGGAGCTGTTTTTT	16	TRBV5-1	TRBJ2-2	NA	TRBD2
CASSLDPGQGRYGYTF	TGTGCCAGCAGCTTAGATCCGGGACAGGGAAGGTATGGCTACACCTTC	16	TRBV7-2	TRBJ1-2	NA	TRBD1
CASSHGQGRSNEKLFF	TGCGCCAGCAGCCACGGACAGGGGCGATCTAATGAAAAACTGTTTTTT	16	TRBV4-1	TRBJ1-4	NA	TRBD1
CASSLVGTGNTIYF	TGCGCCAGCAGCTTGGTAGGGACAGGAAACACCATATATTTT	14	TRBV5-1	TRBJ1-3	NA	NA
CAIAGTDVTKGYTF	TGTGCCATCGCCGGGACAGACGTAACTAAAGGCTACACCTTC	14	TRBV10-3	TRBJ1-2	NA	TRBD1